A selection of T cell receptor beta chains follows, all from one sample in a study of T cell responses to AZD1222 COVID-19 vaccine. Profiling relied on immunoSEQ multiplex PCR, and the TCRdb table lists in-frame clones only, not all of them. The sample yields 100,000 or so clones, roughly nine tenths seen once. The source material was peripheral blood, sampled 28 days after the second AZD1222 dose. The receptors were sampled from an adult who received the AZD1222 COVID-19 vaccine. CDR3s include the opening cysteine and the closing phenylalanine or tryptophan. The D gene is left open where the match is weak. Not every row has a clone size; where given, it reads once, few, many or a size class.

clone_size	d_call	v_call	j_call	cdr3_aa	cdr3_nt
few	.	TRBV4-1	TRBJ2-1	CASSFPALNEQFF	TGCGCCAGCAGTTTCCCAGCTCTGAATGAGCAGTTCTTC
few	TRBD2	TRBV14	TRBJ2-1	CASSPGTSGSVGRGNEQFF	TGTGCCAGCAGCCCCGGGACTAGCGGGAGTGTGGGTAGGGGGAATGAGCAGTTCTTC
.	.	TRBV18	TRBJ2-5	CASSRSSYQETQYF	TGTGCCAGCTCACGAAGCAGCTACCAAGAGACCCAGTACTTC
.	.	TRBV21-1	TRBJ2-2	CASSKARQNNTGELFF	TGTGCCAGCAGCAAAGCGCGACAGAATAACACCGGGGAGCTGTTTTTT
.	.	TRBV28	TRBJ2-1	CASSHGIGPTSSYNEQFF	TGTGCCAGCAGTCACGGTATCGGGCCCACCTCCTCCTACAATGAGCAGTTCTTC
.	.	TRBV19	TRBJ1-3	CASSIPRFVSGNTIYF	TGTGCCAGTAGTATCCCCAGGTTCGTCTCTGGAAACACCATATATTTT
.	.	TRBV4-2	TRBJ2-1	CASSQDRSFFYNEQFF	TGTGCCAGCAGCCAAGATCGTAGCTTCTTCTACAATGAGCAGTTCTTC
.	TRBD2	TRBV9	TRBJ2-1	CASSVAAGGYNEQFF	TGTGCCAGCAGCGTAGCAGCGGGAGGATACAATGAGCAGTTCTTC
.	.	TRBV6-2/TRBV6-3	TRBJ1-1	CASSYAETEAFF	TGTGCCAGCAGTTACGCCGAAACTGAAGCTTTCTTT
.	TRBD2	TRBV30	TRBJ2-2	CAWSVLATTGELFF	TGTGCCTGGAGTGTACTAGCGACCACCGGGGAGCTGTTTTTT
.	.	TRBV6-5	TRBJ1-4	CASSYAGQENEKLFF	TGTGCCAGCAGTTACGCCGGCCAGGAGAATGAAAAACTGTTTTTT
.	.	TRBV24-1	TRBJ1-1	CATRSGASTEAFF	TGTGCCACCAGGTCAGGGGCGAGCACTGAAGCTTTCTTT
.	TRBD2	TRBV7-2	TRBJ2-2	CASSPSRLAGATGELFF	TGTGCCAGCAGCCCGAGCCGACTAGCGGGAGCAACCGGGGAGCTGTTTTTT
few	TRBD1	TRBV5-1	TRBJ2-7	CASSPTGEIYEQYF	TGCGCCAGCAGCCCGACAGGGGAAATATACGAGCAGTACTTC
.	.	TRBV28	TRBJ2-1	CASSFPFSGSSYNEQFF	TGTGCCAGCAGTTTCCCCTTTAGCGGAAGCTCCTACAATGAGCAGTTCTTC
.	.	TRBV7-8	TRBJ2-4	CASSQYYGRAKGQNIQYF	TGTGCCAGCAGCCAATACTATGGACGGGCAAAGGGTCAAAACATTCAGTACTTC
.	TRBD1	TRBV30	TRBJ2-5	CAWTQTGPETQYF	TGTGCCTGGACCCAGACAGGGCCAGAGACCCAGTACTTC
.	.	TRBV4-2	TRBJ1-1	CASSHEGTGNTEAFF	TGTGCCAGCAGCCACGAAGGGACGGGGAACACTGAAGCTTTCTTT
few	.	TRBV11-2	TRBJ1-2	CASSLGVGGYTF	TGTGCCAGCAGCTTAGGGGTGGGCGGCTACACCTTC
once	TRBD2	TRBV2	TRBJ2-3	CASSALGGADTQYF	TGTGCCAGCAGCGCCCTTGGGGGGGCAGATACGCAGTATTTT
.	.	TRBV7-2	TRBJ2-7	CASSMSRSYEQYF	TGTGCCAGCAGCATGAGCAGGTCCTACGAGCAGTACTTC
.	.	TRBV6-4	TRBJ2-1	CASSTGGSSGEQFF	TGTGCCAGCAGTACCGGCGGATCATCCGGGGAGCAGTTCTTC
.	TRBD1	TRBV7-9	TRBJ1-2	CASRPESQGAWGYTF	TGTGCCAGCAGGCCAGAGTCCCAGGGGGCTTGGGGCTACACCTTC
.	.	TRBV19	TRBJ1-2	CASSRSVEGGDYGYTF	TGTGCCAGTAGTCGATCGGTAGAGGGTGGCGACTATGGCTACACCTTC
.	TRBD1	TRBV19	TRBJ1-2	CASSMTGGAYGYTF	TGTGCCAGTAGTATGACAGGGGGCGCCTATGGCTACACCTTC
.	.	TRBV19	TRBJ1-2	CASTQVGTYYGYTF	TGTGCCAGTACCCAAGTGGGAACGTACTATGGCTACACCTTC
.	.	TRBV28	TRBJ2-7	CASTHGSSYEQYF	TGTGCCAGCACGCACGGGAGCTCCTACGAGCAGTACTTC
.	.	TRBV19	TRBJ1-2	CASTRSVFYGYTF	TGTGCCAGTACTCGTTCGGTATTCTATGGCTACACCTTC
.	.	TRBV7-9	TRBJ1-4	CASSLGRLNEKLFF	TGTGCCAGCAGCTTAGGGCGACTTAATGAAAAACTGTTTTTT
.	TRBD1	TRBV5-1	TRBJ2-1	CASSLGGTGGMNEQFF	TGCGCCAGCAGCCTGGGAGGGACAGGGGGCATGAATGAGCAGTTCTTC
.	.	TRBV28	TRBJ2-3	CASSSGGGDTDTQYF	TGTGCCAGCAGTTCCGGGGGCGGGGACACAGATACGCAGTATTTT
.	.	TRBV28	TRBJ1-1	CASSFSGHPNTEAFF	TGTGCCAGCAGTTTCTCGGGGCATCCAAACACTGAAGCTTTCTTT
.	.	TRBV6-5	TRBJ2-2	CASNDLIHSHGELFF	TGTGCCAGCAACGACCTTATCCACAGCCACGGGGAGCTGTTTTTT
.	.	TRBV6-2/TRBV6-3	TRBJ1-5	CASSPYRDQTQPQHF	TGTGCCAGCAGCCCTTACAGGGATCAAACTCAGCCCCAGCATTTT
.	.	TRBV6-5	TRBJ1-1	CASSYSAGLNTEAFF	TGTGCCAGCAGTTACTCGGCAGGGTTGAACACTGAAGCTTTCTTT
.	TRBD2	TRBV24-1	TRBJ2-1	CATSDPRSTSGTYNEQFF	TGTGCCACCAGTGACCCCCGGTCAACTAGCGGAACTTACAATGAGCAGTTCTTC